The 10 T cell receptor beta chains below come from one sample, sequenced in a study of T cells in tumors after PD-1 blockade. The table came from immunoSEQ multiplex PCR; TCRdb's copy has only in-frame clones and leaves some out. The repertoire includes more than 40,000 clones, around 80% of them detected once, and about 9.3% sits in the top ten. Sequenced material: PBMCs, taken before anti-PD-1 therapy. The receptors were gathered from a human donor with advanced basal cell or squamous cell carcinoma (not recorded which).

This clone was seen a single time. The V gene is TRBV19, the J gene TRBJ2-5; 8 bases line up with TRBD2. Germline V gives CDR1 LNHDA, CDR2 SQIVND (reference sequence). The CDR3 has 15 residues. The V segment lost 3 bases and the J segment 1 base; nucleotides outside the gene matches: 4. The chain's CDR3 is CASSIGGAAQETQYF. The DNA of the CDR3 is TGTGCCAGTAGTATCGGGGGGGCCGCCCAAGAGACCCAGTACTTC.

The chain joins TRBV6-5 to TRBJ2-7, with 11 bases matching TRBD1. The CDR3 consists of 15 residues. CDR1 and CDR2 (germline): MNHEY, SVGAGI. After removal of 2 bases from V and 2 bases from J, the junction contained 2 bases not matched to a gene. The CDR3 DNA reads TGTGCCAGCAGTTACAGGGGACAGGGGGCCTACGAGCAGTACTTC. Its protein product is CASSYRGQGAYEQYF.

J is TRBJ1-1 and V is TRBV5-1; the D gene is possibly TRBD1 (6 bases). Germline V gene sequence: CDR1 SGHRS, CDR2 YFSETQ. The germline V and J ends were trimmed by 4 bases and 7 bases, with 17 bases remaining between them. The CDR3 length is 14 residues. The CDR3, as DNA: TGCGCCAGCAGCGGGCAGACAGGAGGGGGTGAAGCTTTCTTT. Translating it yields CASSGQTGGGEAFF.

The genes are TRBV11-1 and TRBJ2-7; D possibly corresponds to TRBD1 (6 bases). CDR1 and CDR2 from the germline V gene are SGHAT and FQDESV (reference sequence). The CDR3 totals 14 residues. V gave up 1 base and J gave up 2 bases, with 9 bases separating them. The CDR3 DNA follows: TGTGCCAGCAGCTTAGACAGGGTCCCCTACGAGCAGTACTTC. It specifies CASSLDRVPYEQYF.

The chain recombines TRBV27 with TRBJ1-2; 7 nucleotides line up with TRBD1. CDR1 MNHEY and CDR2 SMNVEV come from the germline V gene (reference sequence). CDR3 size: 13 residues. Trimming cost V 5 bases and J 6 bases; bases outside gene matches: 6. The CDR3 sequence is CASSRDRDDGYTF. CDR3 in DNA: TGTGCCAGCAGTCGCGACAGGGATGATGGCTACACCTTC.

The chain is built from TRBV27 and TRBJ2-1, with 8 bases lining up with TRBD1. Germline assignment: CDR1 MNHEY and CDR2 SMNVEV (reference sequence). With 5 bases clipped from V and 1 base from J, the junction kept 4 bases outside the gene matches. This CDR3 has 15 residues. The CDR3 is CASSKTGDSYNEQFF. The CDR3 DNA reads as TGTGCCAGCAGTAAGACAGGGGATTCCTACAATGAGCAGTTCTTC.

This clone was picked up a small number of times. The rearrangement joins TRBV7-2 to TRBJ2-1; the match to TRBD1 covers 7 bases. The V segment lost 2 bases and the J segment 9 bases; nucleotides outside the gene matches: 4. The CDR3 has 13 residues. Germline CDR1 and CDR2: SGHTA and FQGNSA. CDR3 bases: TGTGCCAGCAGCTTAAAAGGGGGCTTTGAGCAGTTCTTC. It encodes CASSLKGGFEQFF.

This sequence joins TRBV11-3 and TRBJ2-7; 8 bases match TRBD1. The CDR3 has 14 amino acids. J gave up 6 bases and V 3 bases, and 7 bases lay outside the gene matches. Germline-derived CDR1 and CDR2 are SGHNT and YENEEA. CDR3 loop: CASSFQGATGEQYF. CDR3 sequence (DNA): TGTGCCAGCAGCTTCCAGGGGGCTACGGGCGAGCAGTACTTC.

The sample holds a few counts of this clone. In DNA, the CDR3 is TGTGCCAGCAGTGGACAGGGAAGCAATCAGCCCCAGCATTTT. Amino acids: CASSGQGSNQPQHF. The J gene is TRBJ1-5, the V gene TRBV6-6; TRBD1 matches at 8 bases. CDR1 and CDR2 from the germline V gene are MNHNY and SVGAGI (reference sequence). This CDR3 has 14 amino acids. The junction had 1 base not matched to a gene; V was cut back by 5 bases and J by 1 base.

Here the CDR3 reads CASGRFGAQSYEQYF. CDR3 DNA sequence: TGTGCCAGCGGGCGTTTTGGGGCCCAATCCTACGAGCAGTACTTC. The chain joins TRBV27 to TRBJ2-7; tentative D call: TRBD1 (5 bases). Germline V gene sequence: CDR1 MNHEY, CDR2 SMNVEV (reference sequence). V dropped 8 bases and J dropped 1 base, with 18 bases sitting between them. CDR3 size: 15 residues.